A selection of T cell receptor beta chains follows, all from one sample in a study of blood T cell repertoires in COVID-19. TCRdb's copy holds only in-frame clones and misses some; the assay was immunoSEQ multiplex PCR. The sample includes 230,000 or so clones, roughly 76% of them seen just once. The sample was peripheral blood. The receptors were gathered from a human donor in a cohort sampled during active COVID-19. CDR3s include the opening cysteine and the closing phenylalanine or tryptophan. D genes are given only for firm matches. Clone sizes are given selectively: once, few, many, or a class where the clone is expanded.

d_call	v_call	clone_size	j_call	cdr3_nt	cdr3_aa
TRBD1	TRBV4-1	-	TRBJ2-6	TGCGCCAGCAGCCAAGATCGGGACAGGGGGCAAGGTGGGGCCAACGTCCTGACTTTC	CASSQDRDRGQGGANVLTF
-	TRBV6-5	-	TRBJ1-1	TGTGCCAGCAGGCGGAGGGTGGGGACTGAAGCTTTCTTT	CASRRRVGTEAFF
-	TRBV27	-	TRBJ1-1	TGTGCCAGCAGTTTTACGGGGTCCTGGACTGAAGCTTTCTTT	CASSFTGSWTEAFF
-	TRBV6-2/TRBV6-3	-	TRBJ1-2	TGTGCCAGCAGTTACTCAGGGAGGAACTATGGCTACACCTTC	CASSYSGRNYGYTF
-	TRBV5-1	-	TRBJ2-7	TGCGCCAGCAGCTTGGGGGGCACGTCGTCCTACGAGCAGTACTTC	CASSLGGTSSYEQYF
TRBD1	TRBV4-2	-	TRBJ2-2	TGTGCCAGCAGCCGACGACTGGACAGGGGTAGCACCGGGGAGCTGTTTTTT	CASSRRLDRGSTGELFF
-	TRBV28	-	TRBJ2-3	TGTGCCAGCAGCTTCGGGACTTATACGCAGTATTTT	CASSFGTYTQYF
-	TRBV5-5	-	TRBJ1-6	TGTGCCAGCAGCTGGACAGATAATTCACCCCTCCACTTT	CASSWTDNSPLHF
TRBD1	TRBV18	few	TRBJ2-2	TGTGCCAGCTCACCAAGGGACAGGGGGCCATCCGGGGAGCTGTTTTTT	CASSPRDRGPSGELFF
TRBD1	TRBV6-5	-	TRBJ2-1	TGTGCCAGCAGTTACGATGGGACAGGGTACAATGAGCAGTTCTTC	CASSYDGTGYNEQFF
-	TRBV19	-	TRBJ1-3	TGTGCCAGTAGTATGGACACTCGGCATTCTGGAAACACCATATATTTT	CASSMDTRHSGNTIYF
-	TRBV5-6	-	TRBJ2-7	TGTGCCAGCAGCTTGGGAGGGGGCGAGCAGTACTTC	CASSLGGGEQYF
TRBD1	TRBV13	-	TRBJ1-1	TGTGCCAGCAGCTCCCGGGACAGGGGAACCACTGAAGCTTTCTTT	CASSSRDRGTTEAFF
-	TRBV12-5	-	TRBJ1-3	TGTGCTAGTGGTTTAACAGCTGGAAACACCATATATTTT	CASGLTAGNTIYF
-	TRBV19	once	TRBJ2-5	TGTGCCAGTAGTATTGATGGCCCATGGGAGACCCAGTACTTC	CASSIDGPWETQYF
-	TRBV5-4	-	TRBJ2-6	TGTGCCAGCAGCTTCCCGGTTACGCGGTACTCTGGGGCCAACGTCCTGACTTTC	CASSFPVTRYSGANVLTF
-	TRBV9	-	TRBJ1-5	TGTGCCAGCAGCACCCAATTAGATCAGCCCCAGCATTTT	CASSTQLDQPQHF
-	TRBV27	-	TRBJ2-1	TGTGCCAGCAGTTTATACCAGATCAATGAGCAGTTCTTC	CASSLYQINEQFF
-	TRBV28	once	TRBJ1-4	TGTGCCAGCAGTGGGGAGCAGGGAGGCTTCGAAAAACTGTTTTTT	CASSGEQGGFEKLFF
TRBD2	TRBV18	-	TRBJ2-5	TGTGCCAGCTCCCCACTAGCGGGAGAGACCCAGTACTTC	CASSPLAGETQYF
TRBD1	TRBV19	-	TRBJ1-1	TGTGCCACCGACACCTTAGGGACAGCAAACACTGAAGCTTTCTTT	CATDTLGTANTEAFF
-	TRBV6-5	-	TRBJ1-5	TGTGCCAGCAGGGAGGCTTATCGGAGCAATCAGCCCCAGCATTTT	CASREAYRSNQPQHF
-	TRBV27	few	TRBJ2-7	TGTGCCACCCCGATCTACCTGGGCTCATACGAGCAGTACTTC	CATPIYLGSYEQYF
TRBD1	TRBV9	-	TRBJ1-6	TGTGCCAGCAGCGTAGCGGGGGACAGGGCGAGTTCACCCCTCCACTTT	CASSVAGDRASSPLHF
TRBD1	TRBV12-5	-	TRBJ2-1	TGTGCTAGTGGTTTGATGGTGGGGACAGGGGAGGTTGGTGAGCAGTTCTTC	CASGLMVGTGEVGEQFF
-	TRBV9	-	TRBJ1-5	TGTGCCAGCAGCGCGACAGATAGCAATCAGCCCCAGCATTTT	CASSATDSNQPQHF
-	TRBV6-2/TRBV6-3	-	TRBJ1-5	TGTGCCAGCAGTTCGCGGGGGGCACCACCCCAGCCCCAGCATTTT	CASSSRGAPPQPQHF
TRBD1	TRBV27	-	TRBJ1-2	TGTGCCAGCTCATTCCGAAGGGACAGAGCTAACTATGGCTACACCTTC	CASSFRRDRANYGYTF
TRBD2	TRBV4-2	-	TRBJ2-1	TGTGCCAGCAGCCAAGCCACTAGCGGGAGGGGTCAGGATGAGCAGTTCTTC	CASSQATSGRGQDEQFF
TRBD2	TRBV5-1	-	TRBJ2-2	TGCGCCAGCAGCTCAGACAGCGGGAGGACCGGGGAGCTGTTTTTT	CASSSDSGRTGELFF
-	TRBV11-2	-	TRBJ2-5	TGTGCCAGCAGCTTCGGAGGACAAGAGACCCAGTACTTC	CASSFGGQETQYF
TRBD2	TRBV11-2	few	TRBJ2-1	TGTGCCAGCAGCATACTAGCGGGAGGTGGGTACAATGAGCAGTTCTTC	CASSILAGGGYNEQFF
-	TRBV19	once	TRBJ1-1	TGTGCCAGTAGTGTAACAGGGAACACTGAAGCTTTCTTT	CASSVTGNTEAFF
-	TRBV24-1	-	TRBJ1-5	TGTGCCACCAGTGATTTTACGGAAGGGAGGCCCCAGCATTTT	CATSDFTEGRPQHF
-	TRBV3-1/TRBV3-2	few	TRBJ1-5	TGTGCCAGCAGCTTCGGGGGTCAGCCCCAGCATTTT	CASSFGGQPQHF
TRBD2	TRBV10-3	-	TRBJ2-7	TGTGCCATCAGTGAGTCGCTAGCGGGATCCAACGAGCAGTACTTC	CAISESLAGSNEQYF
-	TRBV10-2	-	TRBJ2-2	TGCGCCAGCTGCCTGACGGGCACCGGGGAGCTGTTTTTT	CASCLTGTGELFF
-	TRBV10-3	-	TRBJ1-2	TGTGCCATCAGTGCCGGGTCGGGGAGCTATGGCTACACCTTC	CAISAGSGSYGYTF
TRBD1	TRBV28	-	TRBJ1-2	TGTGCCAGCAGAAAAGTCCGGACAGGTCCGCGGTATGGCTACACCTTC	CASRKVRTGPRYGYTF
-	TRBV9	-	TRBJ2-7	TGTGCCAGCAGCGCCGGAGGGTTCGGGAGTGGTCAGTACTTC	CASSAGGFGSGQYF